This entry lists 10 T cell receptor beta chains sequenced from one sample in a study of glioma-infiltrating T cells after dendritic cell vaccination. Data came from immunoSEQ multiplex PCR; TCRdb stores just in-frame clones and leaves some out. The profile shows 95,000 to 110,000 clones, roughly 76% of them singletons. The source material was blood, sampled before dendritic cell vaccination. All receptors derive from a human donor with glioblastoma.

The V and J genes are TRBV5-1 and TRBJ2-3, with D hard to call. The germline CDR1 and CDR2 sequences are SGHRS and YFSETQ. The CDR3 length is 14 residues. V gave up 3 bases and J gave up 0 bases, with 8 bases separating them. The CDR3 sequence is CASSSTLSTDTQYF. CDR3 DNA: TGCGCCAGCAGCTCGACACTGAGCACAGATACGCAGTATTTT.

The chain is built from TRBV19 and TRBJ1-2, with D uncertain. The CDR3 loop spans 14 amino acids. Trimming took off 7 bases at V and 3 bases at J, with 15 bases between the two ends. Germline values: CDR1 LNHDA, CDR2 SQIVND (reference sequence). The CDR3 coding sequence is TGTGCCAGTACCCCGCAGGCGAGGGACTATGGCTACACCTTC. Translating gives CASTPQARDYGYTF.

The V and J genes are TRBV2 and TRBJ1-1, with D unresolved. The CDR3 is made up of 13 amino acids. Germline V gene sequence: CDR1 SNHLY, CDR2 FYNNEI. Trimming removed 4 bases at V and 3 bases at J, with 9 bases between. The CDR3 bases are TGTGCCAGCAGTGGCCCGGGTTACACTGAAGCTTTCTTT. Protein product: CASSGPGYTEAFF.

This clone was detected a few times. V is TRBV11-3 and J is TRBJ2-5; weak D call: TRBD2 (6 bases). CDR1 and CDR2 (germline): SGHNT, YENEEA. This CDR3 contains 14 residues. The germline V and J ends were trimmed by 1 base and 5 bases, with 11 bases remaining between them. The CDR3 region has the DNA TGTGCCAGCAGCTTAGCTGCGGGAAGCGAGACCCAGTACTTC. Amino acid sequence: CASSLAAGSETQYF.

A remark on this clone: The junction departs from germline at one end; a sequencing error may be responsible. V and J are TRBV7-6 and TRBJ2-1, with TRBD2 matching 10 bases. From germline, CDR1 is SGHVS and CDR2 FNYEAQ. The CDR3 sequence is 17 residues long. CDR3 sequence: CASSLAVGSGGRDEQFF. Here the CDR3 DNA reads TGTGCCAGCAGCCTAGCGGTTGGTAGCGGGGGGCGGGATGAGCAGTTCTTC. The full variable domain, rest sourced from reference TRBV7-6 and TRBJ2-1, is GAGVSQSPRYKVTKRGQDVALRCDPISGHVSLYWYRQALGQGPEFLTYFNYEAQQDKSGLPNDRFSAERPEGSISTLTIQRTEQRDSAMYRCASSLAVGSGGRDEQFFGPGTRLTVL.

This rearrangement joins TRBV6-1 to TRBJ1-1, with 8 bases identical to TRBD1. Looked up from germline, CDR1 is MNHNS and CDR2 is SASEGT. V was clipped by 5 bases and J by 3 bases; unmatched bases: 8. The CDR3 has 15 residues. The CDR3 DNA follows: TGTGCCAGCAGTATGACAGGGGTGCAGGACACTGAAGCTTTCTTT. Its protein product is CASSMTGVQDTEAFF.

The rearrangement uses TRBV11-2 and TRBJ2-1; 9 nucleotides line up with TRBD1. CDR1 and CDR2 (germline): SGHAT, FQNNGV. The CDR3 contains 15 residues. Trimming removed 3 bases from V and 2 bases from J; junction bases left unmatched: 2. The CDR3 DNA reads as TGTGCCAGCAGCTTGACAGGGGGTGCCTACAATGAGCAGTTCTTC. This sequence encodes CASSLTGGAYNEQFF.

Notes on this clone: The same CDR3 can be traced to other DNA sequences in this sample. The rearrangement links TRBV5-1 to TRBJ1-1; weak D call: TRBD1 (6 bases). V was shortened by 0 bases and J by 1 base, with 7 bases between the two germline ends. Germline V CDR1 and CDR2: SGHRS, YFSETQ. The CDR3 spans 14 residues. The DNA of the CDR3 is TGCGCCAGCAGCTTGGGGGGACAGAACACTGAAGCTTTCTTT. Translating it yields CASSLGGQNTEAFF.

This chain joins TRBV29-1 and TRBJ2-6, with a tentative D call TRBD2 (6 bases). The CDR3 covers 17 residues. Germline V CDR1 and CDR2: SQVTM, ANQGSEA. Trimming pared 5 bases from V and 4 bases from J, leaving 21 bases between. CDR3 residues: CSVSFLSSGRGANVLTF. CDR3 coding DNA: TGCAGCGTTTCTTTCTTGAGTTCAGGGAGGGGGGCCAACGTCCTGACTTTC. The full variable domain, its missing parts supplied by reference TRBV29-1 and TRBJ2-6, is SAVISQKPSRDICQRGTSLTIQCQVDSQVTMMFWYRQQPGQSLTLIATANQGSEATYESGFVIDKFPISRPNLTFSTLTVSNMSPEDSSIYLCSVSFLSSGRGANVLTFGAGSRLTVL.

The V gene is TRBV30, the J gene TRBJ1-1, with 7 bases fitting TRBD1. CDR3 length: 12 residues. J lost 4 bases, V lost 8 bases, and 7 bases had no gene match. CDR1 and CDR2 (germline): GTSNPN, SVGIG (reference sequence). In DNA, the CDR3 is TGTGCCAGCAGCCAGGGGGGCACTGAAGCTTTCTTT. Its translation: CASSQGGTEAFF.